This TCR beta chain derives from a study of T cells in Graves' hyperthyroidism and ophthalmopathy. Findings and limits, study-wide: A model built on 13 V-J features separated ophthalmopathy from stable hyperthyroidism. Clonotypes that were expanded in thyroid above 0.001 mostly appeared in blood too.

The CDR3 length is 10 residues. Trimming removed 8 bases at V and 11 bases at J, with 15 bases between. CDR1 GTSNPN and CDR2 SVGIG come from the germline V gene (reference sequence). With regard to this clonotype: The antigen is undetermined.

The CDR3 regions of TCR beta were amplified from RNA transcripts. First-round RT-PCR of the TCR CDR3 relied on the HTBI primer set. TCRdb independently ran MiXCR on the multiplex PCR reads; one entry per CDR3 protein. The sample holds approximately 600,000 distinct CDR3 sequences, roughly 20% seen once. The V and J genes are TRBV30 and TRBJ1-1; a weak D match, TRBD1 (5 bases). Sequencing was carried out using blood. This receptor was identified in a man aged 30 to 39 with Graves' ophthalmopathy. The CDR3 region is CAGDPLEAFF. The CDR3 DNA is TGTGCCGGGGACCCCTTGGAGGCTTTCTTT.